This paragraph reports one T cell receptor (beta chain). This CDR3 contains 15 residues. Germline values: CDR1 MNHEY, CDR2 SVGAGI. V lost 7 bases, J lost 7 bases, and 11 bases stayed unmatched. TCRdb reanalysed the RT-PCR reads using MiXCR and keeps one entry per CDR3 protein. The sample holds more than 600,000 distinct CDR3 sequences, 12% to 15% seen once. J is TRBJ1-4 and V is TRBV6-5; 8 nucleotides line up with TRBD1. The sequenced sample was memory CD4+ T cells from blood. This receptor was identified in a female donor in good health, serving as a healthy control. This chain's CDR3 is CASTFSRTGSEKLFF. The CDR3 region has the DNA TGTGCCAGCACTTTCTCAAGGACAGGGTCTGAAAAACTGTTTTTT.